The sequence of this T cell receptor (beta chain) was determined in a study of blood T cell repertoires in COVID-19. For the study at large: Acute-phase and convalescent COVID-19 samples originated in the United States, Italy and Spain. From T cells, B-cell-depleted T cells, or PBMCs came the material, which was cDNA or gDNA.

The CDR3 sequence is 14 residues long. The germline V gene has CDR1 MNHEY and CDR2 SVGAGI. V was shortened by 7 bases and J by 4 bases, with 14 bases between the two germline ends. As originally analysed: Estimation of nucleated cell counts relied on the amplification of reference gene primers. Data came from immunoSEQ multiplex PCR; TCRdb stores just in-frame clones and leaves some out. The V and J calls and clone size come from that table; D and trimming were worked out from the DNA. The sample holds 200,000 to 250,000 clones, over 80% seen once. The source material was peripheral blood. The chain uses TRBV6-5 and TRBJ1-3; weak D call: TRBD1 (6 bases). The TCR originated in a woman in her sixties or seventies with active or convalescent COVID-19. The CDR3 region is CASTEGGAGNTIYF. The CDR3 DNA follows: TGTGCCAGCACCGAAGGGGGGGCCGGAAACACCATATATTTT.